The clone carrying this TCR beta chain was seen a few times. This entry belongs to a study of blood T cell repertoires in COVID-19. In the study overall: The samples span acute and convalescent COVID-19 from the United States, Italy and Spain. T cells, B-cell-depleted T cells, or PBMCs provided the cDNA or gDNA that served as material.

Trimming left V 2 bases short and J 7 bases short, with 9 bases between. The CDR3 loop spans 13 amino acids. Germline V gene data show CDR1 as GTSNPN and CDR2 as SVGIG (reference sequence). Authors' methods: The authors estimated nucleated cell counts from reference gene primer amplification. The protocol was immunoSEQ multiplex PCR, while the TCRdb copy is restricted to in-frame clones and leaves out a portion. V and J calls and clone size are given by that table; D and trimming were obtained from the DNA. This table has a few hundred thousand clones, 70% to 90% appearing once. The receptor comes from a human donor in a cohort sampled during active COVID-19. The sequencing sample was made of peripheral blood. The chain carries TRBV30 and TRBJ1-6; D is unclear. As DNA, the CDR3 is TGTGCCTGGAGTCCAACACAGAATTCACCCCTCCACTTT. Translation: CAWSPTQNSPLHF.